A selection of T cell receptor beta chains follows, all from one sample in a study of T-cell memory formation after mild COVID-19. One entry per CDR3 protein results from TCRdb running MiXCR on the 5' RACE reads. The table shows around 420,000 distinct CDR3 sequences, with more than 20% occurring only once. The material sequenced was PBMCs or a T cell subset sorted from them (not recorded which). These receptors were taken from an adult woman who had mild COVID-19 (a few samples of this study predate the infection). Cell type and time point are not known. CDR3s include the opening cysteine and the closing phenylalanine or tryptophan. The D gene is left open where the match is weak. Clone size is not always given. Where it is, it says once, few, many or a class for expanded clones.

J gene,V gene,clone size,D gene,CDR3 protein,CDR3 DNA
TRBJ1-1,TRBV5-5,-,-,CASSLGGPGLVTEAFF,TGTGCCAGCAGCTTGGGGGGCCCAGGGCTCGTCACTGAAGCTTTCTTT
TRBJ2-2,TRBV24-1,-,-,CATSVGHANTGELFF,TGTGCCACCAGTGTGGGACACGCGAACACCGGGGAGCTGTTTTTT
TRBJ1-6,TRBV5-1,-,-,CASSSGDPSSPLHF,TGCGCCAGCAGTTCGGGGGACCCTTCATCACCCCTCCACTTT
TRBJ2-5,TRBV7-6,few,-,CASSRTLAETQYF,TGTGCCAGCAGCCGAACCCTGGCGGAGACCCAGTACTTC
TRBJ1-6,TRBV15,few,TRBD1,CATSRVGDRGHNSPLHF,TGTGCCACCAGCAGAGTTGGGGACAGGGGACATAATTCACCCCTCCACTTT
TRBJ2-5,TRBV5-1,-,TRBD2,CASSSDGGGVETQYF,TGCGCCAGCAGCTCTGATGGGGGGGGAGTCGAGACCCAGTACTTC
TRBJ2-7,TRBV29-1,many,TRBD1,CSVGTGSYEQYF,TGCAGCGTCGGGACAGGATCCTACGAGCAGTACTTC
TRBJ1-4,TRBV20-1,-,-,CSAREDLLNEKLFF,TGCAGTGCTAGAGAGGACCTTCTAAATGAAAAACTGTTTTTT
TRBJ2-3,TRBV7-2,few,-,CASSLVPASTDTQYF,TGTGCCAGCAGCTTAGTTCCGGCTAGCACAGATACGCAGTATTTT
TRBJ2-7,TRBV4-3,-,TRBD2,CASSQASGISYEQYF,TGCGCCAGCAGCCAAGCTAGCGGGATCTCCTACGAGCAGTACTTC
TRBJ2-1,TRBV5-1,-,TRBD2,CASSELAGGEFF,TGCGCCAGCAGCGAACTAGCGGGAGGGGAGTTCTTC